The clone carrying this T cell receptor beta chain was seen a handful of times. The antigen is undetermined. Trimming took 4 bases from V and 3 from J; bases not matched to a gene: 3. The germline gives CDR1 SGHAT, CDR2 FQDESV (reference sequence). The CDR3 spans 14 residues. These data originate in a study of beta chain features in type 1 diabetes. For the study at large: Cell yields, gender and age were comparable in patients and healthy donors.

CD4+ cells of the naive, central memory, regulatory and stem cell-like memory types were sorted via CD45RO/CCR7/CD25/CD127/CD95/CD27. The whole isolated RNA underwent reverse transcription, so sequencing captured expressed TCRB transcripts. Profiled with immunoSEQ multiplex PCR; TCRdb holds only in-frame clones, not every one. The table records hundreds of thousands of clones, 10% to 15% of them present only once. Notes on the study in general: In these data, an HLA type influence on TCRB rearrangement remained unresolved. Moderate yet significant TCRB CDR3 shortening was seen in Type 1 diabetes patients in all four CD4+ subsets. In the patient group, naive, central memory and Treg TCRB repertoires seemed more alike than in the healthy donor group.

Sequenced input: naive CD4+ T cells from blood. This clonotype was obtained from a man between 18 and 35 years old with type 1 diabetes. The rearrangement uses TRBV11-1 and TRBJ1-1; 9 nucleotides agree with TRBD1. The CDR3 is CASSSQGADTEAFF. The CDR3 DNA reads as TGTGCCAGCAGCTCACAGGGGGCTGACACTGAAGCTTTCTTT. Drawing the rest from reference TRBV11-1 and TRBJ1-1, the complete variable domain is EAEVAQSPRYKITEKSQAVAFWCDPISGHATLYWYRQILGQGPELLVQFQDESVVDDSQLPKDRFSAERLKGVDSTLKIQPAELGDSAMYLCASSSQGADTEAFFGQGTRLTVV.